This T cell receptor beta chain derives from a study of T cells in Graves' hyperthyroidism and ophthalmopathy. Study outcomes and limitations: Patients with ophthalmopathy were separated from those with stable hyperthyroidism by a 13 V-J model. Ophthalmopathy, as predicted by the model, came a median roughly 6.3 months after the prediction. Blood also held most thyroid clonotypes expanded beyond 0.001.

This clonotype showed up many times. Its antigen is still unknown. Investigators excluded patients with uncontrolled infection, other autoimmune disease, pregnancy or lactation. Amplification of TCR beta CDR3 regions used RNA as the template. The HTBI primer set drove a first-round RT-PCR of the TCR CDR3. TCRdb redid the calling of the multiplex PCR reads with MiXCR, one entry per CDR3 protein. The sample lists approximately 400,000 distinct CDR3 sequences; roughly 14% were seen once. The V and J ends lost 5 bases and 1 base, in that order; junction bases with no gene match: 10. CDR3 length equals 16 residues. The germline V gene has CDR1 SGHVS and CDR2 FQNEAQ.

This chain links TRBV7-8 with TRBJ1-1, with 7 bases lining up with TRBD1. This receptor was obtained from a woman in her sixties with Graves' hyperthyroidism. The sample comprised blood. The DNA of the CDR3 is TGTGCCAGCAGCCCAAACCGACAGGGAAGGAACACTGAAGCTTTCTTT. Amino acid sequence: CASSPNRQGRNTEAFF.